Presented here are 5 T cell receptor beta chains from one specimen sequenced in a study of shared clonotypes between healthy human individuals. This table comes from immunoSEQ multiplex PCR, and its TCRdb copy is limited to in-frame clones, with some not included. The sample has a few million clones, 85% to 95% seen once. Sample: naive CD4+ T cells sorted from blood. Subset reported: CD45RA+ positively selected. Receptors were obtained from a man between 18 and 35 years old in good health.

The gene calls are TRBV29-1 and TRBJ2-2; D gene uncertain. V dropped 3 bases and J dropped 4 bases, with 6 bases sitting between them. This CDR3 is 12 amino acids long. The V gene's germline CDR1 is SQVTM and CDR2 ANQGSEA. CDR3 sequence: CSVDITTGELFF. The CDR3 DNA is TGCAGCGTTGATATTACCACCGGGGAGCTGTTTTTT.

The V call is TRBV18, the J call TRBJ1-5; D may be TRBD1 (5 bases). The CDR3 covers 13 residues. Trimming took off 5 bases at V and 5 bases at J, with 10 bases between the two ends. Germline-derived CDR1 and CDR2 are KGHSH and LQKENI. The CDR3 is CASSARDDQPQHF. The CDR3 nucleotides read TGTGCCAGCTCAGCCAGGGACGATCAGCCCCAGCATTTT.

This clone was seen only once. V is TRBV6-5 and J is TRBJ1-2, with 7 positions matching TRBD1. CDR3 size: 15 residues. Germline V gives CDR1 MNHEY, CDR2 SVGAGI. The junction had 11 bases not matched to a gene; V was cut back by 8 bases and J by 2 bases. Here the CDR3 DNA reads TGTGCCAGCTCCCCGACGACAGGGAACAACTATGGCTACACCTTC. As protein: CASSPTTGNNYGYTF.

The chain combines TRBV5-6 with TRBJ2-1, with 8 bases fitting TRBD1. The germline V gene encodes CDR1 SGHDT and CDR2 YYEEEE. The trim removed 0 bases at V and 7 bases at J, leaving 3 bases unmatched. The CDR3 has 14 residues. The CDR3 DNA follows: TGTGCCAGCAGCTTGGACAGGGGGGTTAATGAGCAGTTCTTC. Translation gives CASSLDRGVNEQFF.

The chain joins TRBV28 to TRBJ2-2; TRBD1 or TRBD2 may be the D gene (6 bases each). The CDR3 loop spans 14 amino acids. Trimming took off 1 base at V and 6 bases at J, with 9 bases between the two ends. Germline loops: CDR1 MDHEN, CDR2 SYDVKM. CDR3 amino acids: CASSLSGAAGELFF. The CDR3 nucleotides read TGTGCCAGCAGTTTATCGGGGGCGGCCGGGGAGCTGTTTTTT.